The clone carrying this TCR beta chain was observed many times. Its antigen is not identified. Trimming removed 0 bases at V and 8 bases at J, with 9 bases between. Germline CDR1 SGDLS, CDR2 YYNGEE. The CDR3 has 13 residues. This entry is derived from a study of human T cells and chemical hapten exposure. General study findings and limits: Patch test score rose with PT1 expanded TCRs, significant at 8, 16, 32, not 4. Versus controls, significantly more large CDR3 similarity clusters arose from expanded TCRs.

Time point here: patch test 1, 2 weeks after DPC sensitization. The treatment denotes: therapeutic diphenylcyclopropenone sensitization with weekly scalp DPC. In TCRdb, the RACE reads were re-called with MiXCR into one record per CDR3 protein. This sample carries around 380,000 distinct CDR3 sequences, more than 4.5% of them seen once, and the ten largest clones take 2% to 2.5%. The rearrangement links TRBV9 to TRBJ2-1, with no clear D. The sequence was obtained from a woman aged 45-65 years with alopecia areata. Some clones in this sample may be carry-over from other donors' samples. Specimen: whole blood, collected in connection with sensitization to the hapten diphenylcyclopropenone (DPC). In nucleotides, the CDR3 is TGTGCCAGCAGCGTAGCACCCCACTATGAGCAGTTCTTC. Translated: CASSVAPHYEQFF.